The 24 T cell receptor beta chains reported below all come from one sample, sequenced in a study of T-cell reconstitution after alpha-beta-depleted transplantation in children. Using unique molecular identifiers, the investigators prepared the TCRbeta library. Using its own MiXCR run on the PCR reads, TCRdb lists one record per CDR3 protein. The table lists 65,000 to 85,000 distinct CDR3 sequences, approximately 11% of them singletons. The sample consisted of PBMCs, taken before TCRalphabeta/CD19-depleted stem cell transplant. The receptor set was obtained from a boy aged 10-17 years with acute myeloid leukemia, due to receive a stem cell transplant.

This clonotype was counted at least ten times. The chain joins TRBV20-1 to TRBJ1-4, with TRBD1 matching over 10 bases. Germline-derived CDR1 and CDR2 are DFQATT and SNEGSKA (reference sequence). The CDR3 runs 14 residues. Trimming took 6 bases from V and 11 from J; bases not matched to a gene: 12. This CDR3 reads CSADPGQGSWKLFF. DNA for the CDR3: TGCAGTGCAGATCCGGGACAGGGGTCGTGGAAACTGTTTTTT.

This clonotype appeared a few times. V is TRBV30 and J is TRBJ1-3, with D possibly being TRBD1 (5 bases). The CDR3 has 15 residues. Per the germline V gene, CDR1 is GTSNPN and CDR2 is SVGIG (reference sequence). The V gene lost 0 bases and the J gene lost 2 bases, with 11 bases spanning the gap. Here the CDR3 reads CAWSVPRDAGNTIYF. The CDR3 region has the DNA TGTGCCTGGAGTGTACCCAGGGACGCTGGAAACACCATATATTTT.

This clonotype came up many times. The CDR3 sequence is CASSAHDRGPGNTIYF. The CDR3 DNA reads as TGTGCCAGCAGTGCCCACGACAGGGGGCCTGGAAACACCATATATTTT. The rearrangement uses TRBV6-1 and TRBJ1-3, with 10 bases matching TRBD1. The CDR3 sequence is 16 residues long. In germline, CDR1 is MNHNS, CDR2 SASEGT. V shed 4 bases and J 2 bases; nucleotides not matched to a gene: 5.

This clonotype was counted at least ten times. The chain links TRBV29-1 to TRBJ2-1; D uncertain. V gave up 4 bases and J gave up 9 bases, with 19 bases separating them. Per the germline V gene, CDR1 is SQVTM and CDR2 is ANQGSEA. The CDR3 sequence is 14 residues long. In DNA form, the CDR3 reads TGCAGCGTTGGCGTGACCCCGAAGGCTGGTGAGCAGTTCTTC. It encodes CSVGVTPKAGEQFF.

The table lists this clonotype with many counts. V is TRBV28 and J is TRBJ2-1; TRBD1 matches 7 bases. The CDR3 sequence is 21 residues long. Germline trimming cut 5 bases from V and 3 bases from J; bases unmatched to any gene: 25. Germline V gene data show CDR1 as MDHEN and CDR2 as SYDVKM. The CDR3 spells CASSPSSAPGLLQGIYNEQFF. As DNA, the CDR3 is TGTGCCAGCAGTCCATCCTCTGCCCCTGGGTTGTTACAGGGGATCTACAATGAGCAGTTCTTC.

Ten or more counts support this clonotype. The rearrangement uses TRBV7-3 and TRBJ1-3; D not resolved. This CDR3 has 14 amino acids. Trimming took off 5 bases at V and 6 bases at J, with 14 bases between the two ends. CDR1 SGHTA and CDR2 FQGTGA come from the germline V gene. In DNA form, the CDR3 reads TGTGCCAGCAGCCCCGAAGGTCGCCCAAACACCATATATTTT. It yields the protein CASSPEGRPNTIYF.

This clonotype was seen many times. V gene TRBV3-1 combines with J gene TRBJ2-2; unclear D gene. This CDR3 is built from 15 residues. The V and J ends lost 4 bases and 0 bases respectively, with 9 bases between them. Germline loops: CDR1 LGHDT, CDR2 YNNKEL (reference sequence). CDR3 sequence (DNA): TGTGCCAGCAGCCCCCCCCCAGCGAACACCGGGGAGCTGTTTTTT. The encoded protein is CASSPPPANTGELFF.

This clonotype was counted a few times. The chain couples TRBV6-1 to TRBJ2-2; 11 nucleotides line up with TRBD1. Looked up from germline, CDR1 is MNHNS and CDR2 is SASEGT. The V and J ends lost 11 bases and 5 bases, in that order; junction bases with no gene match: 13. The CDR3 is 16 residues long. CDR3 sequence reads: CAGSGRTGGVTGELFF. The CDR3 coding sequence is TGTGCCGGATCCGGGAGGACAGGGGGCGTAACCGGGGAGCTGTTTTTT.

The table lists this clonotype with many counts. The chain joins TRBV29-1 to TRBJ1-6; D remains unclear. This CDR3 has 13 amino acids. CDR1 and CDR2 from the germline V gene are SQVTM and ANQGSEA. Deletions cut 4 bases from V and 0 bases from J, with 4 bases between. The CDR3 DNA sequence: TGCAGCGTTGCTAGCTCCTATAATTCACCCCTCCACTTT. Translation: CSVASSYNSPLHF.

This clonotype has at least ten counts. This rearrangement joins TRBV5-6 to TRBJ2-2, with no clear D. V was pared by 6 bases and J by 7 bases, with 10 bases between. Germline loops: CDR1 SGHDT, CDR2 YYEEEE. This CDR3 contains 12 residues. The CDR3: CASTIRVGELFF. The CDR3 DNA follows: TGTGCCAGCACCATTCGGGTCGGGGAGCTGTTTTTT.

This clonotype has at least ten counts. CDR3 sequence: CASTRTGSEQYV. Written as DNA, the CDR3 is TGTGCCAGCACCCGGACAGGGTCCGAGCAGTACGTC. The chain joins TRBV12-3 or TRBV12-4 to TRBJ2-7, with 8 bases identical to TRBD1. The CDR3 loop spans 12 amino acids. The V gene end was trimmed by 7 bases and the J gene end by 6 bases; junction bases not matched to a gene: 5.

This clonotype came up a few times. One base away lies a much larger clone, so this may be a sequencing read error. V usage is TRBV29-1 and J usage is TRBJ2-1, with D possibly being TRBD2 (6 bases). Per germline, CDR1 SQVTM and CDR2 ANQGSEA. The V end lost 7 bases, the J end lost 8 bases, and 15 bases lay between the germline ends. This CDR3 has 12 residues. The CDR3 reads CSESKGGDEQFF. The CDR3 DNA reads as TGCAGCGAGAGCAAGGGAGGAGATGAGCAGTTCTTC.

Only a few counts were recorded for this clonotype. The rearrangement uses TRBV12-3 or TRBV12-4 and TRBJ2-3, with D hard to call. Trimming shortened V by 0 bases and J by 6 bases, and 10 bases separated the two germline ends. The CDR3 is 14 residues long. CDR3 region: CASSLAPQLDTQYF. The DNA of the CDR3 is TGTGCCAGCAGTTTAGCGCCCCAGCTCGATACGCAGTATTTT.

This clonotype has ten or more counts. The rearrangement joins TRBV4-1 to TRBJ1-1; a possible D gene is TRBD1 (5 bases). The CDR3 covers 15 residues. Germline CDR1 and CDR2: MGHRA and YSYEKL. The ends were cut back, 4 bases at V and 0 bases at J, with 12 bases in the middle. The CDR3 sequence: CASSPGATMNTEAFF. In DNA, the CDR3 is TGCGCCAGCAGCCCCGGGGCCACTATGAACACTGAAGCTTTCTTT.

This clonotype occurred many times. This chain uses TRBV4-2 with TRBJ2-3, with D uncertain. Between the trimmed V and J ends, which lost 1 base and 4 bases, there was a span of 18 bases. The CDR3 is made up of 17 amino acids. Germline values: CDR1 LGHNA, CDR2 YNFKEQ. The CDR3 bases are TGTGCCAGCAGCCAAGGAGCCGGACCTAAAAAGGCAGATACGCAGTATTTT. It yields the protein CASSQGAGPKKADTQYF.

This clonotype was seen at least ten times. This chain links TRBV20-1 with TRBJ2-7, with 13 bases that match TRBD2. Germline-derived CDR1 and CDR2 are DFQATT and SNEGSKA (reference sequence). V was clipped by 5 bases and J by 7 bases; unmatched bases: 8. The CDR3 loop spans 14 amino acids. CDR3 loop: CSASLAGGPEEQYF. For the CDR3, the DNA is TGCAGTGCTTCACTAGCGGGAGGGCCTGAAGAGCAGTACTTC.

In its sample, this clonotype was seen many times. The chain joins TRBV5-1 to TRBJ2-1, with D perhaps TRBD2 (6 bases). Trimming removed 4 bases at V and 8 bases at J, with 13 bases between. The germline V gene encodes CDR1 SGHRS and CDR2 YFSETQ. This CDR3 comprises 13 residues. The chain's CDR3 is CASSLPSGDEQFF. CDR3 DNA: TGCGCCAGCAGCCTACCCTCGGGGGATGAGCAGTTCTTC.

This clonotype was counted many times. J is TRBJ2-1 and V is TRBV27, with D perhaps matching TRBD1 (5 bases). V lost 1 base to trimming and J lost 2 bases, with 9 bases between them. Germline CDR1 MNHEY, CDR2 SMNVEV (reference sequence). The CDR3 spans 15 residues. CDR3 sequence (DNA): TGTGCCAGCAGTTTATATACAGGTGCCTACAATGAGCAGTTCTTC. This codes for CASSLYTGAYNEQFF.

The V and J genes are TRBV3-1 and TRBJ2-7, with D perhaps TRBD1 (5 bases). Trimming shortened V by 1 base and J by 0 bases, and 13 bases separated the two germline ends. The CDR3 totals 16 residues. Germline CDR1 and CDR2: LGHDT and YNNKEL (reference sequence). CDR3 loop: CASSQGGRASSYEQYF. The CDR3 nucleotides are TGTGCCAGCAGCCAAGGCGGCAGGGCGTCCTCCTACGAGCAGTACTTC.

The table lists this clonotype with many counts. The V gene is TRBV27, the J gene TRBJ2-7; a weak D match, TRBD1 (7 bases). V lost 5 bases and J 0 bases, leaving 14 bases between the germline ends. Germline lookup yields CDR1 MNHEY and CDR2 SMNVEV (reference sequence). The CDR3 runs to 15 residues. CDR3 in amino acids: CASSAGQWSSYEQYV. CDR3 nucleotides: TGTGCCAGCAGTGCGGGACAGTGGAGCTCCTACGAGCAGTACGTC.

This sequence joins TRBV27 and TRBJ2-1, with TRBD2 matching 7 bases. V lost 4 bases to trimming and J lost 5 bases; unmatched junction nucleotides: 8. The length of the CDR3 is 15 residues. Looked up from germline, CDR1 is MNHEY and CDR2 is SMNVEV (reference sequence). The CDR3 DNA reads TGTGCCAGCAGTTACGGGACTACCACGGACAATGAGCAGTTCTTC. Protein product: CASSYGTTTDNEQFF.

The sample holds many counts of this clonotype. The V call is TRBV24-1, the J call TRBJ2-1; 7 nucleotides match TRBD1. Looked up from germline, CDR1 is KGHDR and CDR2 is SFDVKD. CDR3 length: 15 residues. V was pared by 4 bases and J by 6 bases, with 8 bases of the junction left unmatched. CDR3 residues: CATSDRDRKLNEQFF. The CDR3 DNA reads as TGTGCCACCAGTGACCGGGACAGAAAACTCAATGAGCAGTTCTTC.

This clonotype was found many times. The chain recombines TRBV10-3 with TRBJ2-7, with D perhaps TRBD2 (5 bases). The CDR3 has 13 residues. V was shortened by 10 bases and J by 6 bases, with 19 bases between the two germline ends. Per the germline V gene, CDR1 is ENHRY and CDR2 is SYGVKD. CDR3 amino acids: CATKVITRLEQYF. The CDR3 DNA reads TGTGCCACAAAGGTCATCACTAGGCTCGAGCAGTACTTC.

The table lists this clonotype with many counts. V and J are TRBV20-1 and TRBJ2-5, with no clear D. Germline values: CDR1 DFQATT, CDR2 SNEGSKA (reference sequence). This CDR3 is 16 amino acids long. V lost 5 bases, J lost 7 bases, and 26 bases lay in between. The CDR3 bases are TGCAGTGCTCACACCGGAGCCAGCAGTTTTTTAGTGACCCAGTACTTC. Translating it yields CSAHTGASSFLVTQYF.